The entry that follows covers one T cell receptor beta chain sequence. TCRdb keeps only in-frame clones here, not all; method: immunoSEQ multiplex PCR. The sample has tens of thousands of clones; 80% to 90% are singletons. The CDR3 extends over 15 amino acids. The germline V gene encodes CDR1 SGHKS and CDR2 YYEKEE (reference sequence). V gave up 2 bases and J gave up 2 bases; unmatched junction bases: 5. The entry originates in a study of blood T cell repertoires in COVID-19. Study summary: From the United States, Italy and Spain came samples of acute and convalescent COVID-19. From T cells, B-cell-depleted T cells, or PBMCs came the material, which was cDNA or gDNA.

Material: peripheral blood. This chain joins TRBV5-5 and TRBJ2-7; 9 nucleotides match TRBD1. This sequence originates from a human donor in a cohort sampled during active COVID-19. CDR3 region: CASSLYGQGTYEQYF. In nucleotides, the CDR3 is TGTGCCAGCAGCTTATATGGACAGGGGACCTACGAGCAGTACTTC.